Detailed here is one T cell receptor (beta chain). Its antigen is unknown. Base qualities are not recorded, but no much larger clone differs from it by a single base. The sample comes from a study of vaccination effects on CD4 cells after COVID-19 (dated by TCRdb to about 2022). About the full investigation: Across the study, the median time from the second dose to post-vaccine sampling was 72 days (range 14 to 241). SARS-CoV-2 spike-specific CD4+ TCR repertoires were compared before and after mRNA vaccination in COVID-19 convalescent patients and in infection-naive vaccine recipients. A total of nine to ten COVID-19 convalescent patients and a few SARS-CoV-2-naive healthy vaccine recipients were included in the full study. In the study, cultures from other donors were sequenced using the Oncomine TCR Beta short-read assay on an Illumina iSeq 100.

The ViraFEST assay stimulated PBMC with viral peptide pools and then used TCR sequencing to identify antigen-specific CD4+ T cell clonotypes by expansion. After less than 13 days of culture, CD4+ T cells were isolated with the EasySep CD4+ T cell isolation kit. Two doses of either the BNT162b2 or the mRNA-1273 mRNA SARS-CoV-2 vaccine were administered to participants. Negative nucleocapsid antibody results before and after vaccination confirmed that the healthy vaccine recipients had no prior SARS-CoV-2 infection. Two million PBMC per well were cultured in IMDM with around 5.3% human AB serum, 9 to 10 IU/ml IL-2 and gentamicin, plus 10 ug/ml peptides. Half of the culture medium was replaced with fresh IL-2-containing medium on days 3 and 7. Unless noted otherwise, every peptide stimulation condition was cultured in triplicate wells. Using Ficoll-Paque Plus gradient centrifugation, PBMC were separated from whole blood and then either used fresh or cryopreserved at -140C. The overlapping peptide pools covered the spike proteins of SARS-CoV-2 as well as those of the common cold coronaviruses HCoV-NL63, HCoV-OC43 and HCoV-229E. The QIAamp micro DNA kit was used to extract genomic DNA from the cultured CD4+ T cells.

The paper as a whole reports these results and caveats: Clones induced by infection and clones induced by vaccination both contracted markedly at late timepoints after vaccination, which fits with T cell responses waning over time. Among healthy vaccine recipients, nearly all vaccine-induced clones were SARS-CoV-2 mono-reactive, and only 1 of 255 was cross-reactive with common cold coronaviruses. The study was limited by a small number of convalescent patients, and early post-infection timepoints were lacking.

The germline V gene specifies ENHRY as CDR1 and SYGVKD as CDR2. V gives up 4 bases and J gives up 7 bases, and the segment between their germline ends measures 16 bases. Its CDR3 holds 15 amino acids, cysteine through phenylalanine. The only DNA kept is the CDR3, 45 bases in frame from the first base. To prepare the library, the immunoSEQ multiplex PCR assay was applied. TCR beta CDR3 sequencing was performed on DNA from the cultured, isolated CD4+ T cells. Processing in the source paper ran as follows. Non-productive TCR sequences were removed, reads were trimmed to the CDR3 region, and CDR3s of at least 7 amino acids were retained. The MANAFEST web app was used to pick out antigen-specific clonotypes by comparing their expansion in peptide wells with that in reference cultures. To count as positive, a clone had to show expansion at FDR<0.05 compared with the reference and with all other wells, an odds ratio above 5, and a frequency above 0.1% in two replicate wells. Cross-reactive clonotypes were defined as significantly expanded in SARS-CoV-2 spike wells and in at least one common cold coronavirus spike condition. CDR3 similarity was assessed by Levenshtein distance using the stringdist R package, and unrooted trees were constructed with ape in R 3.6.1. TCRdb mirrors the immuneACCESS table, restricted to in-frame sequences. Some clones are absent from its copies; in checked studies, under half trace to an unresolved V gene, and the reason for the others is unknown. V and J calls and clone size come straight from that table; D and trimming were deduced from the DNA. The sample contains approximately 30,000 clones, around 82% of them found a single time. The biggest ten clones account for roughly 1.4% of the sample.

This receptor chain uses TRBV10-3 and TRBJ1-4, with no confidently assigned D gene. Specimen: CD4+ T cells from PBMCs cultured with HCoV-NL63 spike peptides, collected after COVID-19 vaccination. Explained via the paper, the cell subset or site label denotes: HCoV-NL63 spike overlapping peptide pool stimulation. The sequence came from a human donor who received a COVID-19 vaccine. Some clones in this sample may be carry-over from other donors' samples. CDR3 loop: CAISAGQTTSEKLFF. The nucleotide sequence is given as TGTGCCATCAGTGCTGGTCAAACTACGAGTGAAAAACTGTTTTTT.